The clone carrying this T cell receptor (beta chain) was observed a single time. Clinical history reported by participants formed the basis on which cohorts were assigned. The repertoire was sequenced with immunoSEQ multiplex PCR; TCRdb's copy has only in-frame clones and lacks some. Seen here are 200,000 to 250,000 clones, about 84% observed once, and the top ten hold about 2%. These data originate in a study of blood T cell repertoires in COVID-19. Trimming cost V 3 bases and J 5 bases, with 16 bases left between them. CDR1 is LGHNA, CDR2 YNFKEQ, per germline. CDR3 length: 16 amino acids. Material for sequencing was PBMCs or T cells enriched from blood (not recorded which). The V call is TRBV4-2, the J call TRBJ2-2; perhaps TRBD1 as D (6 bases). This sequence originates from a man aged 55-75 years who had recovered from COVID-19. CDR3 nucleotide sequence: TGTGCCAGCAGCCATACGAACAGGGTTAGAACCGGGGAGCTGTTTTTT. Residues: CASSHTNRVRTGELFF.